This T cell receptor (beta chain) was found in a study of Graves' ophthalmopathy and Graves' hyperthyroidism. Study-level background: Hyperthyroidism is called stable when no ophthalmopathy develops within 18 months of follow-up.

For this clonotype: The limits of the CDR3 on the DNA are not certain, so only TCRdb's listed CDR3 is given.

Investigators amplified TCR beta CDR3 regions from RNA transcripts. RT-PCR was first run with HTBI primers, then multiplex PCR in a second round. TCRdb recomputed calls from the multiplex PCR reads with MiXCR, one row per CDR3 protein. Of over a million distinct CDR3 sequences listed, roughly two fifths are singletons. From its first to its last residue, the CDR3 has 15 amino acids. Germline V gives CDR1 SGHTA, CDR2 FQGNSA. This receptor was taken from an adult man with Graves' hyperthyroidism. Material: peripheral blood or thyroid tissue (not recorded which). This chain links TRBV7-2 with TRBJ2-2; TRBD1 is the table's D call, not checked against the DNA. CDR3 amino acids: CASARQGRRAGELFF.